This entry concerns a single T cell receptor beta chain. Antigen: not known. J gave up 7 bases and V 6 bases, and 8 bases lay outside the gene matches. The CDR3 has 15 amino acids. Germline lookup yields CDR1 MNHEY and CDR2 SVGAGI. Patient tissue came from resections in Japan or China, 2014–2017. Histologic diagnosis was independently verified by two lung pathologists. Here immunoSEQ multiplex PCR was the method, and the copy in TCRdb shows in-frame clones only, minus some. The table records about 7,300 clones, just under 75% of them present only once. The data derive from a study of immune evolution from preneoplasia to lung adenocarcinoma. General study points: Top clone share appeared to fall from AAH through AIS, MIA, adenocarcinoma. Later-stage lesions appeared to have more T cells, more diversity, less clonality.

Sequencing was performed on FFPE lung adenocarcinoma in situ tissue. The chain joins TRBV6-5 to TRBJ1-6; 8 nucleotides agree with TRBD1. The TCR sequence derives from a donor aged 70 or over with lung adenocarcinoma. Some clones in this sample may be carry-over from other donors' samples. CDR3 DNA: TGTGCCAGCAGCCCCTCCGGGACAGGAAATTCACCCCTCCACTTT. This sequence encodes CASSPSGTGNSPLHF.